The 31 T cell receptor beta chains presented below share a single source sample, sequenced in a study of prognosis after radiotherapy for stage I lung cancer. The TCR beta CDR3 region was amplified from genomic DNA, with two rounds of multiplex PCR being used for the amplification. The first round of PCR was done with primers that matched each TRBV and TRBJ gene. A single record per CDR3 protein comes from TCRdb applying MiXCR to the multiplex PCR reads. The data hold fewer than 15,000 distinct CDR3 sequences, with roughly 50% observed a single time. This specimen consisted of PBMCs, obtained before or after stereotactic body radiation therapy (not recorded which). The receptors shown here come from a donor at least 50 years old with non-small cell lung cancer.

Points on this clonotype: A read error may account for a junction end that differs from germline. The gene calls are TRBV9 and TRBJ2-7; the D is unclear. CDR1 and CDR2 from the germline V gene are SGDLS and YYNGEE. The CDR3 totals 14 residues. This chain's CDR3 is CAGSQGQTLYEQYF. The DNA of the CDR3 is TGTGCCGGCAGCCAAGGGCAGACACTTTACGAGCAGTACTTC.

This clonotype was found many times. V gene TRBV6-5 combines with J gene TRBJ1-1; no clear D. CDR1 MNHEY and CDR2 SVGAGI come from the germline V gene. The CDR3 consists of 13 residues. Trimming stripped 4 bases from V and 2 bases from J, with 8 bases between. The CDR3 DNA sequence: TGTGCCAGCAGTTGGTCGTCTAACACTGAAGCTTTCTTT. Protein sequence: CASSWSSNTEAFF.

As concerns this clonotype: One end of the junction varies from germline; a read error may be responsible. The V call is TRBV5-1, the J call TRBJ2-7; tentatively, D is TRBD1 (6 bases). Germline V gene data show CDR1 as SGHRS and CDR2 as YFSETQ. The CDR3 is 13 amino acids. The CDR3: CASSLARGHEDAF. The CDR3 coding sequence is TGCGCCAGCAGCTTGGCCAGGGGACACGAAGATGCCTTC.

V gene TRBV20-1 combines with J gene TRBJ2-3; D unclear. This CDR3 is 15 amino acids long. V lost 1 base and J lost 1, with 12 bases in between. The germline V gene has CDR1 DFQATT and CDR2 SNEGSKA (reference sequence). The CDR3 bases are TGCAGTGCTAGAGGGAGCAGAGGTGGCACAGATACGCAGTATTTT. Residues: CSARGSRGGTDTQYF.

This chain joins TRBV7-9 and TRBJ2-7; 9 positions match TRBD2. Germline trimming cut 5 bases from V and 8 bases from J; bases unmatched to any gene: 13. The CDR3 has 15 amino acids. Germline lookup yields CDR1 SEHNR and CDR2 FQNEAQ (reference sequence). The CDR3 sequence: CASSPRGGRTTKQYF. DNA for the CDR3: TGTGCCAGCAGCCCGCGGGGGGGGCGTACTACGAAGCAGTACTTC. The full variable domain, with the rest looked up from reference TRBV7-9 and TRBJ2-7, is DTGVSQNPRHKITKRGQNVTFRCDPISEHNRLYWYRQTLGQGPEFLTYFQNEAQLEKSRLLSDRFSAERPKGSFSTLEIQRTEQGDSAMYLCASSPRGGRTTKQYFGPGTRLTVT.

Worth noting for this clonotype: A read error may account for a junction end that differs from germline. The gene calls are TRBV7-3 and TRBJ2-7; 9 nucleotides align to TRBD1. Germline assignment: CDR1 SGHTA and CDR2 FQGTGA. The CDR3 is made up of 12 amino acids. CDR3 DNA: TGTGTCAGCATCCAGACAGGGGGCGAGCAGTACTTC. It specifies CVSIQTGGEQYF.

Turning to this clonotype: One end of the junction does not line up with germline, which may come from a read error. The chain joins TRBV27 to TRBJ2-4, with a weak D call TRBD2 (5 bases). The CDR3 has 15 amino acids. Germline V gives CDR1 MNHEY, CDR2 SMNVEV (reference sequence). CDR3 nucleotide sequence: TGCGCCAGCAGACCGGGGTGCCTGGTCAAAAACATTCAGTACTTC. The encoded protein is CASRPGCLVKNIQYF.

The rearrangement uses TRBV20-1 and TRBJ2-1, with D possibly being TRBD2 (6 bases). The CDR3 has 14 residues. Germline-derived CDR1 and CDR2 are DFQATT and SNEGSKA (reference sequence). The V end lost 6 bases, the J end lost 7 bases, and 19 bases lay between the germline ends. This CDR3 reads CSALGTRGLNEQFF. Here the CDR3 DNA reads TGCAGTGCCCTCGGGACTCGGGGACTTAATGAGCAGTTCTTC.

The chain has TRBV10-2 and TRBJ2-7; D remains unclear. Trimming pared 0 bases from V and 5 bases from J, leaving 11 bases between. Germline loops: CDR1 WSHSY, CDR2 SAAADI. This CDR3 region has 14 residues. The CDR3 DNA is TGCGCCAGCAGTGAGTCGACGGAAGGGAACGAGCAGTACTTC. It encodes CASSESTEGNEQYF.

For this clonotype: The likely explanation is a read error, given a far larger clone one base away. The V gene is TRBV6-5, the J gene TRBJ2-7, with D tentatively TRBD1 (6 bases). The germline V and J ends were trimmed by 6 bases and 2 bases, with 17 bases remaining between them. The V gene's germline CDR1 is MNHEY and CDR2 SVGAGI. The CDR3 runs 15 residues. CDR3 sequence reads: CASRVSGHITYEQYF. The CDR3 DNA is TGTGCCAGCAGGGTGTCGGGACACATCACCTACGAGCAGTACTTC.

Judged by abundance, this clonotype is medium-sized. This sequence joins TRBV19 and TRBJ2-1; 7 positions match TRBD2. The germline V gene encodes CDR1 LNHDA and CDR2 SQIVND (reference sequence). This CDR3 spans 17 amino acids. With V trimmed by 2 bases and J by 7 bases, 14 bases remained unmatched. CDR3 residues: CASSILASGLGGNEQFF. The CDR3 nucleotides are TGTGCCAGTAGTATATTAGCTAGCGGTTTGGGGGGTAATGAGCAGTTCTTC.

Ten or more counts support this clonotype. Written as DNA, the CDR3 is TGTGCCAGCAGCTTGGAGGGGGTTCGCTACAATGAGCAGTTCTTC. Its translation is CASSLEGVRYNEQFF. The chain links TRBV5-4 to TRBJ2-1; D is possibly TRBD1 (6 bases). From germline, CDR1 is SGHNT and CDR2 YYREEE (reference sequence). V lost 0 bases, J lost 3 bases, and 10 bases lay in between. The CDR3 spans 15 residues.

This clonotype was detected ten times or more. V is TRBV5-4 and J is TRBJ2-2; TRBD2 matches at 7 bases. The CDR3 runs to 17 residues. CDR1 is SGHNT, CDR2 YYREEE, per germline (reference sequence). V was clipped by 4 bases and J by 4 bases; unmatched bases: 13. The DNA for the CDR3 is TGTGCCAGCAGCCCCCGGGCGGCGGGAGTGGGCACCGGGGAGCTGTTTTTT. Translation gives CASSPRAAGVGTGELFF.

About this clonotype itself: A far larger clone lies a single base away; this is likely a read error. This sequence joins TRBV6-2 or TRBV6-3 and TRBJ1-4; possible D gene TRBD1, 6 bases. The CDR3 is 15 residues long. Germline assignment: CDR1 MNHEY and CDR2 SVGEGT. V dropped 10 bases and J dropped 8 bases, with 23 bases sitting between them. The CDR3 here is CATSGGTGHREKLFF. The CDR3 nucleotides are TGTGCCACCTCGGGGGGTACAGGGCATCGGGAAAAACTGTTTTTT.

By proportion, this clonotype is medium-sized (0.01 to 0.1%). The CDR3, as DNA: TGTGCCAGCATCCGAGCGGGCTCAGATACGCAGTATTTT. Translation gives CASIRAGSDTQYF. This chain uses TRBV28 with TRBJ2-3, with D possibly being TRBD2 (6 bases). V shed 7 bases and J shed 4 bases, with 12 bases lying between them. This CDR3 comprises 13 residues. Germline-derived CDR1 and CDR2 are MDHEN and SYDVKM.

Of note for this clonotype: A read error is likely here: a far larger clone is one base away. The rearrangement links TRBV6-8 to TRBJ2-3, with 10 bases identical to TRBD1. Looked up from germline, CDR1 is MNHGY and CDR2 is SAAAGT. The CDR3 length is 18 residues. Germline trimming cut 4 bases from V and 1 base from J; bases unmatched to any gene: 11. CDR3 in amino acids: CASSSIRGQGPGTDTQYF. CDR3 DNA: TGTGCCAGCAGTTCCATCCGGGGACAGGGGCCTGGCACAGATACGCAGTATTTT.

As regards this clonotype: The junction shows a germline mismatch at one end, possibly a read error. This chain links TRBV7-2 with TRBJ2-1; 9 nucleotides agree with TRBD1. CDR3 length: 19 residues. Looked up from germline, CDR1 is SGHTA and CDR2 is FQGNSA. The chain's CDR3 is CANSSGWGTGPKNYNEQFF. The CDR3 DNA reads TGTGCCAACAGCTCCGGGTGGGGGACAGGGCCAAAGAACTACAATGAGCAGTTCTTC. Complete variable domain (other parts from reference TRBV7-2 and TRBJ2-1): GAGVSQSPSNKVTEKGKDVELRCDPISGHTALYWYRQSLGQGLEFLIYFQGNSAPDKSGLPSDRFSAERTGGSVSTLTIQRTQQEDSAVYLCANSSGWGTGPKNYNEQFFGPGTRLTVL.

Note on this clonotype: A read error may produce the germline difference seen at one junction end. The chain employs TRBV20-1 and TRBJ2-2; TRBD2 might be the D (6 bases). The germline V gene encodes CDR1 DFQATT and CDR2 SNEGSKA (reference sequence). CDR3 length equals 16 residues. The CDR3: CSAADYSPINTWELFF. Written as DNA, the CDR3 is TGCAGTGCTGCGGACTATTCTCCGATAAACACCTGGGAGCTGTTTTTT.

J is TRBJ2-7 and V is TRBV5-1, with D perhaps TRBD2 (6 bases). This CDR3 spans 14 amino acids. Germline CDR1 reads SGHRS; CDR2 reads YFSETQ. V lost 1 base to trimming and J lost 3 bases, with 11 bases between them. CDR3 protein: CASSLTGDGYEQYF. CDR3 nucleotides: TGCGCCAGCAGCTTGACGGGGGACGGCTACGAGCAGTACTTC.

The CDR3 loop is CASSTGLADTGELFF. Written as DNA, the CDR3 is TGTGCCAGCAGTACAGGTCTGGCGGACACCGGGGAGCTGTTTTTT. This sequence joins TRBV28 and TRBJ2-2, with D possibly being TRBD1 (5 bases). The germline V gene encodes CDR1 MDHEN and CDR2 SYDVKM. The V end lost 5 bases, the J end lost 3 bases, and 13 bases lay between the germline ends. The CDR3 extends over 15 amino acids.

This clonotype is medium-sized (0.01 to 0.1%) within its sample. The rearrangement joins TRBV11-2 to TRBJ2-1; 8 bases line up with TRBD2. J was trimmed by 5 bases and V by 4 bases; bases with no gene match: 7. The V gene's germline CDR1 is SGHAT and CDR2 FQNNGV. This CDR3 spans 15 amino acids. As DNA, the CDR3 is TGTGCCAGCAGCTCTAATTCGGGACTAGACAATGAGCAGTTCTTC. Translation gives CASSSNSGLDNEQFF. The whole variable domain, filled in from reference TRBV11-2 and TRBJ2-1, reads EAGVAQSPRYKIIEKRQSVAFWCNPISGHATLYWYQQILGQGPKLLIQFQNNGVVDDSQLPKDRFSAERLKGVDSTLKIQPAKLEDSAVYLCASSSNSGLDNEQFFGPGTRLTVL.

This clonotype was seen just once. The CDR3 DNA follows: TGTGCCAGCAGCTCAATTGCGGGAGTTCGCCCAGATACGCAGTATTTT. Translation: CASSSIAGVRPDTQYF. The chain employs TRBV7-8 and TRBJ2-3; 7 bases agree with TRBD2. CDR1 is SGHVS and CDR2 is FQNEAQ in the germline V gene. Trimming at V came to 4 bases and at J to 4 bases, leaving 11 bases not matched to a gene. The CDR3 sequence is 16 residues long. Combining the CDR3 with reference TRBV7-8 and TRBJ2-3 gives the whole variable domain GAGVSQSPRYKVAKRGQDVALRCDPISGHVSLFWYQQALGQGPEFLTYFQNEAQLDKSGLPSDRFFAERPEGSVSTLKIQRTQQEDSAVYLCASSSIAGVRPDTQYFGPGTRLTVL.

At least ten counts were recorded for this clonotype. The J gene is TRBJ2-2, the V gene TRBV5-1, with 11 bases lining up with TRBD2. From germline, CDR1 is SGHRS and CDR2 YFSETQ. This CDR3 is built from 15 residues. J lost 8 bases, V lost 2 bases, and 5 bases had no gene match. CDR3 in DNA: TGCGCCAGCAGCTTTCGGACTAGCGGGCCTGGGGAGCTGTTTTTT. This codes for CASSFRTSGPGELFF.

Regarding this clonotype: A much larger clone sits a single nucleotide away, making a read error possible. The rearrangement links TRBV29-1 to TRBJ2-4; TRBD1 matches 8 bases. Per the germline V gene, CDR1 is SQVTM and CDR2 is ANQGSEA. This CDR3 spans 13 amino acids. As DNA, the CDR3 is TGCAGCGTAGAGGACAGGGACAAAAAAATTCAGTACTTC. Its protein is CSVEDRDKKIQYF.

With regard to this clonotype: A much larger clone lies a single base off, so this may be a read error. This chain links TRBV7-3 with TRBJ2-2; 7 positions match TRBD2. CDR3 size: 16 residues. Trimming took 0 bases from V and 8 from J; bases not matched to a gene: 9. Germline V lookup: CDR1 SGHTA, CDR2 FQGTGA. This CDR3 reads CASSLTRAGSWGELFF. CDR3 sequence (DNA): TGTGCCAGCAGCTTAACGCGAGCGGGGTCTTGGGGGGAGCTGTTTTTT.

This clonotype has ten or more counts. The chain recombines TRBV4-1 with TRBJ2-6; no reliable D call. This CDR3 is 15 amino acids long. V gave up 4 bases and J gave up 0 bases, with 7 bases separating them. The V gene's germline CDR1 is MGHRA and CDR2 YSYEKL. The CDR3: CASSPADSGANVLTF. The CDR3 DNA follows: TGCGCCAGCAGCCCAGCTGACTCTGGGGCCAACGTCCTGACTTTC.

This clonotype came up a few times. A far larger clone is one nucleotide away, so this likely arose from a read error. Since the CDR3 does not end with the conserved phenylalanine or tryptophan, this likely comes from a read error. The CDR3 DNA sequence: TGTGCCAGCAGTTATCTTCCTAGTTCGGAGACCCAGTACCTC. Translating it yields CASSYLPSSETQYL. This chain links TRBV6-4 with TRBJ2-5, with D unresolved. Germline V lookup: CDR1 MRHNA, CDR2 SNTAGT. CDR3 length equals 14 residues. V was clipped by 5 bases and J by 5 bases, with 15 bases between them.

In regard to this clonotype: A far larger clone differs by one base, so this is likely a read error. This rearrangement joins TRBV2 to TRBJ2-2; possible D gene TRBD1, 6 bases. The V end lost 2 bases, the J end lost 6 bases, and 10 bases lay between the germline ends. From germline, CDR1 is SNHLY and CDR2 FYNNEI. CDR3 length equals 14 residues. This chain's CDR3 is CASSESGVPGELFF. The DNA of the CDR3 is TGTGCCAGCAGTGAATCAGGGGTACCCGGGGAGCTGTTTTTT. Using reference TRBV2 and TRBJ2-2 for the parts outside the CDR3, the full variable domain is EPEVTQTPSHQVTQMGQEVILRCVPISNHLYFYWYRQILGQKVEFLVSFYNNEISEKSEIFDDQFSVERPDGSNFTLKIRSTKLEDSAMYFCASSESGVPGELFFGEGSRLTVL.

On this clonotype itself: Since a far larger clone is one base different, this is likely a read error. The chain is built from TRBV2 and TRBJ2-7; D is possibly TRBD1 or TRBD2 (5 bases each). The CDR3 is 15 amino acids. Germline V gene data show CDR1 as SNHLY and CDR2 as FYNNEI. Trimming removed 6 bases at V and 2 bases at J, with 17 bases between. The CDR3 sequence is CASSGVPGRAYEQYF. As DNA, the CDR3 is TGTGCCAGCAGCGGGGTGCCAGGGAGAGCCTACGAGCAGTACTTC.

This chain joins TRBV28 and TRBJ2-1; 10 bases map to TRBD1. J lost 8 bases, V lost 7 bases, and 8 bases had no gene match. The length of the CDR3 is 14 residues. Germline CDR1 MDHEN, CDR2 SYDVKM. CDR3 loop: CASNHRDRGDEQFF. The DNA of the CDR3 is TGTGCCAGCAACCATCGGGACAGGGGCGATGAGCAGTTCTTC.

This clonotype rates as medium-sized (0.01 to 0.1%). The rearrangement uses TRBV7-9 and TRBJ2-2; 9 nucleotides match TRBD2. Germline values: CDR1 SEHNR, CDR2 FQNEAQ (reference sequence). This CDR3 has 15 amino acids. V was pared by 1 base and J by 5 bases, with 2 bases of the junction left unmatched. CDR3 DNA: TGTGCCAGCAGCTTAGGTAGCGGGAGAACCGGGGAGCTGTTTTTT. Translation gives CASSLGSGRTGELFF.